The 32 T cell receptor beta chains listed next were all sequenced from one sample in a study of blood T cell repertoires in COVID-19. Assay: immunoSEQ multiplex PCR; the TCRdb copy retains only in-frame clones and omits some. The table shows 28,000 or so clones, with around 87% occurring only once. Material: peripheral blood. The receptor source for this set is a man aged 65 to 79 with acute or convalescent COVID-19.

A few counts support this clone. The chain recombines TRBV3-1 (or the pseudogene TRBV3-2) with TRBJ2-5; D is perhaps TRBD1 (6 bases). The germline gives CDR1 LGHDT, CDR2 YNNKEL (reference sequence). The CDR3 spans 12 residues. Trimming pared 8 bases from V and 4 bases from J, leaving 11 bases between. The CDR3 here is CASEGQPETQYF. Here the CDR3 DNA reads TGTGCCAGCGAAGGACAGCCAGAGACCCAGTACTTC.

The V call is TRBV3-1 (or the pseudogene TRBV3-2), the J call TRBJ2-5, with 7 bases aligning to TRBD2. Germline-derived CDR1 and CDR2 are LGHDT and YNNKEL (reference sequence). Trimming took 8 bases from V and 4 from J; bases not matched to a gene: 19. This CDR3 contains 17 residues. CDR3 residues: CASPREVQRTLGETQYF. The CDR3 nucleotides are TGTGCCAGCCCCCGGGAGGTTCAGCGCACCCTGGGAGAGACCCAGTACTTC.

This chain uses TRBV27 with TRBJ2-1; tentatively, D is TRBD2 (5 bases). The CDR3 has 13 residues. V lost 6 bases to trimming and J lost 10 bases, with 16 bases between them. Germline V gene sequence: CDR1 MNHEY, CDR2 SMNVEV (reference sequence). The chain's CDR3 is CASRKLEVFEQFF. Here the CDR3 DNA reads TGTGCCAGCAGAAAACTGGAGGTCTTCGAGCAGTTCTTC.

This chain connects TRBV27 to TRBJ2-7; 13 bases agree with TRBD2. Germline CDR1 is MNHEY and CDR2 is SMNVEV (reference sequence). The CDR3 contains 15 residues. The ends lost 6 bases at V and 7 bases at J; junction bases unmatched: 9. DNA for the CDR3: TGTGCCAGCAGATCACTAGCGGGAGGGTCGGAGGAGCAGTACTTC. Amino acid sequence: CASRSLAGGSEEQYF.

The CDR3 DNA follows: TGTGCCAGCGCCCTTAGTGGAAACACCATATATTTT. As protein: CASALSGNTIYF. The chain employs TRBV2 and TRBJ1-3; D is undetermined. V was shortened by 8 bases and J by 3 bases, with 8 bases between the two germline ends. CDR3 length: 12 residues. The germline V gene has CDR1 SNHLY and CDR2 FYNNEI.

The gene calls are TRBV7-2 and TRBJ2-5; possibly TRBD1 for D (5 bases). Per the germline V gene, CDR1 is SGHTA and CDR2 is FQGNSA. This CDR3 spans 15 amino acids. Trimming left V 5 bases short and J 2 bases short, with 15 bases between. DNA of the CDR3: TGTGCCAGCAGCCCTAGGACGGCAGGGCAAGAGACCCAGTACTTC. Protein product: CASSPRTAGQETQYF.

This clone was counted only a few times. The chain employs TRBV19 and TRBJ1-2, with D perhaps matching TRBD1 (5 bases). The germline CDR1 and CDR2 sequences are LNHDA and SQIVND (reference sequence). The CDR3 is 13 residues long. Trimming stripped 5 bases from V and 4 bases from J, with 11 bases between. CDR3: CASSEDKSYGYTF. Here the CDR3 DNA reads TGTGCCAGTAGTGAGGACAAAAGCTATGGCTACACCTTC.

The chain joins TRBV4-1 to TRBJ2-1; 7 nucleotides match TRBD2. The CDR3 has 16 amino acids. V was pared by 0 bases and J by 7 bases, with 9 bases of the junction left unmatched. The germline CDR1 and CDR2 sequences are MGHRA and YSYEKL. CDR3 protein: CASSQDPGASGNEQFF. The CDR3, as DNA: TGCGCCAGCAGCCAAGACCCCGGAGCTAGCGGAAATGAGCAGTTCTTC.

The gene calls are TRBV7-2 and TRBJ2-1; tentatively, D is TRBD2 (6 bases). The CDR3 loop spans 15 amino acids. CDR1 is SGHTA and CDR2 is FQGNSA in the germline V gene. Trimming stripped 6 bases from V and 0 bases from J, with 12 bases between. CDR3 coding DNA: TGTGCCAGCAGGGGACTGGCGGGCTCCTACAATGAGCAGTTCTTC. Encoded protein: CASRGLAGSYNEQFF.

The V call is TRBV10-3, the J call TRBJ2-5, with D possibly being TRBD2 (5 bases). This CDR3 comprises 14 residues. From germline, CDR1 is ENHRY and CDR2 SYGVKD. The V end was cut by 4 bases, the J end by 2 bases, with 11 bases between. The CDR3 region has the DNA TGTGCCATCAGTGGATCGGGATATCAAGAGACCCAGTACTTC. Its protein product is CAISGSGYQETQYF.

This clone has a handful of counts. The chain combines TRBV6-4 with TRBJ2-7, with TRBD2 identical over 8 bases. CDR3 size: 14 residues. Germline-derived CDR1 and CDR2 are MRHNA and SNTAGT. After removal of 3 bases from V and 3 bases from J, the junction contained 4 bases not matched to a gene. The CDR3 here is CASSDKSGSYEQYF. For the CDR3, the DNA is TGTGCCAGCAGTGATAAAAGCGGGAGCTACGAGCAGTACTTC.

The chain has TRBV6-5 and TRBJ1-2, with D perhaps matching TRBD1 (5 bases). The V gene's germline CDR1 is MNHEY and CDR2 SVGAGI. V was shortened by 0 bases and J by 8 bases, with 13 bases between the two germline ends. The CDR3 totals 14 residues. The CDR3 sequence is CASSYSIQVSGYTF. The CDR3 region has the DNA TGTGCCAGCAGTTACTCGATACAGGTCTCGGGCTACACCTTC.

The chain couples TRBV9 to TRBJ2-2, with D unclear. The CDR3 has 12 residues. V was clipped by 7 bases and J by 5 bases, with 9 bases between them. Germline loops: CDR1 SGDLS, CDR2 YYNGEE. The chain's CDR3 is CASQAFTGELFF. The CDR3 nucleotides read TGTGCCAGCCAAGCGTTTACCGGGGAGCTGTTTTTT.

This clone was counted only a few times. The genes are TRBV6-2 or TRBV6-3 and TRBJ2-7, with D tentatively TRBD1 (5 bases). The germline V and J ends were trimmed by 3 bases and 1 base, with 10 bases remaining between them. Germline CDR1 and CDR2: MNHEY and SVGEGT. The CDR3 length is 14 residues. The CDR3 is CASSYGPGSYEQYF. The CDR3 DNA reads TGTGCCAGCAGTTATGGGCCAGGGTCCTACGAGCAGTACTTC.

This sequence joins TRBV7-8 and TRBJ2-3; possible D gene TRBD2, 5 bases. Germline V gene lookup returns CDR1 SGHVS and CDR2 FQNEAQ. Between the trimmed V and J ends, which lost 1 base and 12 bases, there was a span of 14 bases. The CDR3 has 13 amino acids. In DNA form, the CDR3 reads TGTGCCAGCAGCTTAGACGCGGGTCTCCCACAGTATTTT. Translated: CASSLDAGLPQYF.

In this sample, this clone turned up once. The chain carries TRBV5-4 and TRBJ2-3; 13 bases align to TRBD2. Trimming removed 4 bases from V and 7 bases from J; junction bases left unmatched: 9. The CDR3 is made up of 16 amino acids. Per germline, CDR1 SGHNT and CDR2 YYREEE (reference sequence). The CDR3 loop reads CASSEGLAGVRYTQYF. The DNA for the CDR3 is TGTGCCAGCAGCGAAGGACTAGCGGGAGTGCGGTATACGCAGTATTTT. Looking up the rest from reference TRBV5-4 and TRBJ2-3 gives the full variable domain: ETGVTQSPTHLIKTRGQQVTLRCSSQSGHNTVSWYQQALGQGPQFIFQYYREEENGRGNFPPRFSGLQFPNYSSELNVNALELDDSALYLCASSEGLAGVRYTQYFGPGTRLTVL.

The rearrangement uses TRBV9 and TRBJ2-4; possibly TRBD1 for D (5 bases). This CDR3 is 14 amino acids long. Germline values: CDR1 SGDLS, CDR2 YYNGEE. V lost 0 bases and J 8 bases, leaving 12 bases between the germline ends. The CDR3 bases are TGTGCCAGCAGCGTAGATCAGGGCTTTTACATTCAGTACTTC. It specifies CASSVDQGFYIQYF.

By proportion, this clone is large. This chain uses TRBV28 with TRBJ1-5; 7 nucleotides match TRBD1. Trimming took 9 bases from V and 0 from J; bases not matched to a gene: 8. The CDR3 extends over 15 amino acids. Germline lookup yields CDR1 MDHEN and CDR2 SYDVKM. The CDR3 here is CASIGGAYSNQPQHF. The CDR3, as DNA: TGTGCCAGTATAGGGGGCGCCTATAGCAATCAGCCCCAGCATTTT.

The genes are TRBV6-6 and TRBJ2-5; D might be TRBD1 (6 bases). The V and J ends lost 6 bases and 4 bases respectively, with 15 bases between them. CDR1 is MNHNY, CDR2 SVGAGI, per germline (reference sequence). The CDR3 runs 14 residues. This CDR3 is CASRPFTGRETQYF. The CDR3 coding sequence is TGTGCCAGCAGGCCTTTCACAGGGCGAGAGACCCAGTACTTC.

This chain joins TRBV7-9 and TRBJ2-1, with 7 bases fitting TRBD2. Trimming took 5 bases from V and 8 from J; bases not matched to a gene: 9. Germline loops: CDR1 SEHNR, CDR2 FQNEAQ (reference sequence). The CDR3 totals 14 residues. CDR3 sequence (DNA): TGTGCCAGCAGCCCCCGAGGCGGGAGCCATGAGCAGTTCTTC. This translates into CASSPRGGSHEQFF.

The rearrangement joins TRBV28 to TRBJ1-2; 7 bases fit TRBD1. In germline, CDR1 is MDHEN, CDR2 SYDVKM. The CDR3 sequence is 13 residues long. Germline trimming cut 7 bases from V and 4 bases from J; bases unmatched to any gene: 6. CDR3 loop: CASTGGQIYGYTF. As DNA, the CDR3 is TGTGCCAGCACTGGGGGACAGATCTATGGCTACACCTTC.

This clone was seen a few times. The chain uses TRBV19 and TRBJ1-2, with D possibly being TRBD1 (5 bases). CDR3 size: 14 residues. Germline CDR1 and CDR2: LNHDA and SQIVND (reference sequence). V was shortened by 7 bases and J by 2 bases, with 14 bases between the two germline ends. CDR3 region: CASTLTALNYGYTF. Here the CDR3 DNA reads TGTGCCAGTACCTTGACAGCCTTAAACTATGGCTACACCTTC.

This chain uses TRBV11-2 with TRBJ1-1, with TRBD1 matching 8 bases. CDR3 size: 13 residues. Germline V lookup: CDR1 SGHAT, CDR2 FQNNGV. Trimming at V came to 5 bases and at J to 6 bases, leaving 5 bases not matched to a gene. The CDR3 DNA follows: TGTGCCAGCAGCGCTGACAGGGGCGCTGAAGCTTTCTTT. Protein sequence: CASSADRGAEAFF.

The CDR3 reads CASSLDPQGPRDTGELFF. The CDR3 nucleotides read TGTGCCAGCAGCTTAGACCCACAGGGGCCGAGGGACACCGGGGAGCTGTTTTTT. V and J are TRBV13 and TRBJ2-2; TRBD1 matches 7 bases. J lost 3 bases, V lost 1 base, and 11 bases had no gene match. CDR1 is PRHDT, CDR2 FYEKMQ, per germline (reference sequence). The CDR3 totals 18 residues.

As for this clone: One junction end disagrees with the germline gene, perhaps due to a read error. V is TRBV7-3 and J is TRBJ2-1; 14 nucleotides agree with TRBD2. Germline CDR1 SGHTA, CDR2 FQGTGA. CDR3 length: 16 residues. CDR3 protein: CASSSRRGTSGRGAIF. The DNA of the CDR3 is TGTGCCAGCAGCTCAAGGAGAGGGACTAGCGGGAGAGGGGCGATCTTC.

J is TRBJ2-5 and V is TRBV27; 9 bases match TRBD1. V shed 3 bases, J shed 5 bases, and the junction held 10 bases outside the gene matches. There are 16 residues in the CDR3. Looked up from germline, CDR1 is MNHEY and CDR2 is SMNVEV (reference sequence). CDR3 DNA sequence: TGTGCCAGCAGTTTGCTGGGACAGGGCTTTGCGGAGACCCAGTACTTC. This sequence encodes CASSLLGQGFAETQYF.

By its share, this clone is medium-sized. The V and J genes are TRBV9 and TRBJ2-5; 8 nucleotides align to TRBD2. CDR1 and CDR2 from the germline V gene are SGDLS and YYNGEE. V lost 1 base to trimming and J lost 2 bases; unmatched junction nucleotides: 4. CDR3 size: 15 residues. The CDR3 bases are TGTGCCAGCAGCGTAATGAGCGGGAGACAAGAGACCCAGTACTTC. Translated, it gives CASSVMSGRQETQYF. The variable domain in full, with the rest retrieved from reference TRBV9 and TRBJ2-5, is DSGVTQTPKHLITATGQRVTLRCSPRSGDLSVYWYQQSLDQGLQFLIQYYNGEERAKGNILERFSAQQFPDLHSELNLSSLELGDSALYFCASSVMSGRQETQYFGPGTRLLVL.

The V call is TRBV11-3, the J call TRBJ1-1; tentative D call: TRBD1 (6 bases). The CDR3 totals 12 residues. V lost 0 bases, J lost 8 bases, and 7 bases lay in between. CDR1 and CDR2 (germline): SGHNT, YENEEA. The CDR3 is CASSLEQGEAFF. CDR3 coding DNA: TGTGCCAGCAGCTTAGAACAGGGCGAAGCTTTCTTT.

The chain employs TRBV7-3 and TRBJ1-5, with TRBD1 matching 9 bases. With V trimmed by 1 base and J by 0 bases, 16 bases remained unmatched. Germline CDR1 and CDR2: SGHTA and FQGTGA. The CDR3 is 21 amino acids. CDR3 region: CASSLNLSWGQGFYSNQPQHF. CDR3 DNA: TGTGCCAGCAGCTTAAATCTCTCGTGGGGACAGGGCTTTTATAGCAATCAGCCCCAGCATTTT.

The chain carries TRBV6-2 or TRBV6-3 and TRBJ2-2; 10 positions match TRBD2. This CDR3 comprises 17 residues. The ends lost 6 bases at V and 5 bases at J; junction bases unmatched: 12. In germline, CDR1 is MNHEY, CDR2 SVGEGT. In DNA form, the CDR3 reads TGTGCCAGCAGCCTCCCTAGCGGGAGCGGATGGACCGGGGAGCTGTTTTTT. As protein: CASSLPSGSGWTGELFF.

This clone turned up a few times. The V gene is TRBV5-1, the J gene TRBJ2-1; D might be TRBD2 (5 bases). Trimming pared 1 base from V and 5 bases from J, leaving 10 bases between. This CDR3 is 14 amino acids long. CDR1 and CDR2 (germline): SGHRS, YFSETQ. The CDR3 nucleotides read TGCGCCAGCAGCTTGAGAGCGGAGCACAATGAGCAGTTCTTC. Translated: CASSLRAEHNEQFF.

This chain links TRBV7-2 with TRBJ2-1; 7 nucleotides line up with TRBD2. The V segment lost 5 bases and the J segment 5 bases; nucleotides outside the gene matches: 6. CDR1 is SGHTA, CDR2 FQGNSA, per germline. The CDR3 is 14 amino acids. Written as DNA, the CDR3 is TGTGCCAGCAGCACTCGGACTAGTAACAATGAGCAGTTCTTC. It is translated as CASSTRTSNNEQFF. Combining the CDR3 with reference TRBV7-2 and TRBJ2-1 gives the whole variable domain GAGVSQSPSNKVTEKGKDVELRCDPISGHTALYWYRQSLGQGLEFLIYFQGNSAPDKSGLPSDRFSAERTGGSVSTLTIQRTQQEDSAVYLCASSTRTSNNEQFFGPGTRLTVL.